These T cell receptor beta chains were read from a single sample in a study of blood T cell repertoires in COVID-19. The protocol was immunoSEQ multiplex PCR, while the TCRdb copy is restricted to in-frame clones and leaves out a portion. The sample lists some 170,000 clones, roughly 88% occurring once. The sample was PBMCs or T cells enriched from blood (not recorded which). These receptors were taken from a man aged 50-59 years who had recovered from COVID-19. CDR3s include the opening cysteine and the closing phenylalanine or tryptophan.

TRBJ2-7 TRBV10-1 CASSESPGDTEQYF
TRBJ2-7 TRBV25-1 CASSELTGTLYEQYF
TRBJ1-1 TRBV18 CASSPAEGTEAFF
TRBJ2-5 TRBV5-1 CASSNRLAGGQETQYF
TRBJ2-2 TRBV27 CASGLAGATGELFF
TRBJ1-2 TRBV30 CAWSWQAQDGYTF
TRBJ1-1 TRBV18 CASSPVPGQGENTEAFF
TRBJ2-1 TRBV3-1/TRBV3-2 CASSQDQGTSRNEQFF
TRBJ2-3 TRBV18 CASSPPLGLAASTDTQYF
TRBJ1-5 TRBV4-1 CASSHDRGRQPQHF
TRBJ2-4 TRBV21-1 CASSKGQGAAKNIQYF
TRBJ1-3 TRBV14 CASSPHRGGVSGNTIYF
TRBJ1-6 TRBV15 CATSRDQSPLHF
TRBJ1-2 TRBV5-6 CASIRDRGRYGYTF
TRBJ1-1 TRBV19 CAREPTEMNTEAFF
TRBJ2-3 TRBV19 CASTPLATLTDTQYF
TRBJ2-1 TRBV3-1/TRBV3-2 CASSRSGTSFSLGNEQFF
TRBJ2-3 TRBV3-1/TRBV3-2 CASRDLNPSTDTQYF
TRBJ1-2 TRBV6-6 CASTHGTGGYGYTF
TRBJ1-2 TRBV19 CASSKDRLGYTF
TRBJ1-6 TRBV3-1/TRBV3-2 CASSQVRVNSPLHF
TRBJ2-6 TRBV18 CASSLTGTGANVLTF
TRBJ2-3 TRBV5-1 CASSGAGGPTDTQYF
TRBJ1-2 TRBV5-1 CASSLGPTYGYTF
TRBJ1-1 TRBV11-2 CASSLRGRTEAFF
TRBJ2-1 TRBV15 CATSRGGTGDYNEQFF
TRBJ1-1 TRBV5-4 CASGPMRTGFDTEAFF
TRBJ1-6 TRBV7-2 CASSGERRSPLHF
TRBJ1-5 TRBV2 CASRSGVLGNQPQHF
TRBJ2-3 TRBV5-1 CASSLGRGSFTDTQYF
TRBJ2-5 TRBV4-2 CASSPGTSGVEETQYF
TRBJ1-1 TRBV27 CASSNLYRGRGETEAFF
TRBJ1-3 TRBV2 CASRSQGAAGNTIYF
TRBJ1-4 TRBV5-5 CASSFAGADNEKLFF
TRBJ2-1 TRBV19 CASRDRVYNEQFF
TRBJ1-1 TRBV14 CASSQVPGMEAFF
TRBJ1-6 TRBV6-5 CASSYSKNRVNSPLHF
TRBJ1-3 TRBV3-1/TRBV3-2 CASTQGALGNTIYF
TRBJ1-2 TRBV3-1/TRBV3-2 CASSQVPGGAYYGYTF
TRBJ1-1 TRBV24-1 CATSDGGGWGTEAFF
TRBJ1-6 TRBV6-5 CARVRSNNSPLHF
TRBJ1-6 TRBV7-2 CASSLTAYNSPLHF
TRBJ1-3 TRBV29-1 CSVDEGSGNTIYF
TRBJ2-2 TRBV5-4 CASSLGAVGELFF
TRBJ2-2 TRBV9 CASSKGTRDSNTGELFF
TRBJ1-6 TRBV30 CAWSVAGNTLHF
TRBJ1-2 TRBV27 CASSLDTANYGYTF
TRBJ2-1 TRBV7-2 CASSLGWMQGQFF
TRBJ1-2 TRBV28 CASSLWSGNYGYTF
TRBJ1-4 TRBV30 CAWSAPRGTGVEKLFF
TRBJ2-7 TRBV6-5 CASSLTSGTYEQYF
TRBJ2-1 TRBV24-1 CATSDARGAGGPYNEQFF
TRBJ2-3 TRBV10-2 CASSRAMSGGAYTQYF
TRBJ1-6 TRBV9 CASSVGRRSNSPLHF
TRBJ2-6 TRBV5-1 CASSEGQGAWGANVLTF
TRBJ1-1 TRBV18 CASSPTGLMNTEAFF
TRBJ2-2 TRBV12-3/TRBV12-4 CASRQGYTGELFF
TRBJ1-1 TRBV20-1 CSARGPGRAFF
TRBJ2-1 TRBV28 CASNRGRGLINEQFF